One and the same sample provided the 5 T cell receptor beta chains below, sequenced in a study of shared clonotypes between healthy human individuals. The assay was immunoSEQ multiplex PCR, and TCRdb's table has in-frame clones only and misses some. In the table there are fewer than 2.5 million clones, approximately 94% of which are singletons. Input material: naive CD4+ T cells from PBMCs. The subset was: CD45RA+ positively selected. The receptors derive from a man younger than 35 in good health. Some clones in this sample may be carry-over from other donors' samples.

The chain uses TRBV6-6 and TRBJ2-7; 9 bases are shared with TRBD1. This CDR3 is built from 14 residues. After removal of 6 bases from V and 6 bases from J, the junction contained 9 bases not matched to a gene. The V gene's germline CDR1 is MNHNY and CDR2 SVGAGI (reference sequence). The CDR3 DNA follows: TGTGCCAGCAGCAGGGGACAGGGTCGGCGCGAGCAGTACTTC. It encodes CASSRGQGRREQYF.

Concerning this clone itself: The sample carries other DNA sequences with the same CDR3. The chain links TRBV10-2 to TRBJ2-5, with D possibly being TRBD1 (6 bases). V was cut by 4 bases and J by 1 base, with 7 bases left in between. This CDR3 region has 13 residues. The germline CDR1 and CDR2 sequences are WSHSY and SAAADI. Written as DNA, the CDR3 is TGCGCCAGCAGTGGACAGGCCCAAGAGACCCAGTACTTC. Amino acids: CASSGQAQETQYF.

This chain links TRBV5-1 with TRBJ2-3, with a possible D match to TRBD2 (5 bases). Germline CDR1 reads SGHRS; CDR2 reads YFSETQ. The CDR3 is 17 residues long. V lost 1 base, J lost 6 bases, and 21 bases lay in between. The CDR3 region has the DNA TGCGCCAGCAGCTTGAGGTTTTCGGGGAGTGGAGTGGATACGCAGTATTTT. It codes for CASSLRFSGSGVDTQYF.

The V call is TRBV28, the J call TRBJ2-3, with D uncertain. V was shortened by 4 bases and J by 7 bases, with 12 bases between the two germline ends. The CDR3 has 13 amino acids. Germline assignment: CDR1 MDHEN and CDR2 SYDVKM. CDR3 sequence (DNA): TGTGCCAGCAGTTCCGGACCCGCCTATACGCAGTATTTT. Protein product: CASSSGPAYTQYF.

In DNA form, the CDR3 reads TGTGCCAGCAGCCCAGTCCAGGGTTCTAGAAACACCATATATTTT. Protein: CASSPVQGSRNTIYF. The J gene is TRBJ1-3, the V gene TRBV7-2; tentatively, D is TRBD1 (5 bases). Trimming cost V 5 bases and J 5 bases, with 16 bases left between them. The germline V gene has CDR1 SGHTA and CDR2 FQGNSA. The CDR3 length is 15 residues.